The next 31 T cell receptor beta chains were all read from a single sample in a study of PD-L1 blockade in urothelial cancer. Libraries were prepared by immunoSEQ multiplex PCR; TCRdb keeps only in-frame clonotypes and omits some of them. Among fewer than 75,000 clones listed, roughly 84% were seen once. Sequencing used PBMCs, obtained around atezolizumab (anti-PD-L1) treatment. All receptors derive from a man between 65 and 85 years old with urothelial cancer.

The chain uses TRBV2 and TRBJ2-7; D is ambiguous. Germline V gives CDR1 SNHLY, CDR2 FYNNEI. The CDR3 loop spans 12 amino acids. V lost 6 bases and J 0 bases, leaving 6 bases between the germline ends. Here the CDR3 reads CASRIGSYEQYF. DNA of the CDR3: TGTGCCAGCAGAATCGGCTCCTACGAGCAGTACTTC.

The chain links TRBV11-2 to TRBJ2-7, with 11 bases lining up with TRBD2. This CDR3 spans 15 amino acids. Trimming took 5 bases from V and 7 from J; bases not matched to a gene: 10. Germline lookup yields CDR1 SGHAT and CDR2 FQNNGV. In DNA form, the CDR3 reads TGTGCCAGCAGCACGTTAGCGGGAGGGCCGGGGGAGCAGTACTTC. It encodes CASSTLAGGPGEQYF.

CDR3 in DNA: TGTGCCAGCTCTTCGTTCAGAGGCACTGAAGCTTTCTTT. Translation: CASSSFRGTEAFF. The V and J genes are TRBV18 and TRBJ1-1; D gene ambiguous. The CDR3 runs to 13 residues. The germline gives CDR1 KGHSH, CDR2 LQKENI. With 6 bases removed from V and 4 bases from J, the gap between germline ends came to 12 bases. Full variable domain (missing parts from reference TRBV18 and TRBJ1-1): NAGVMQNPRHLVRRRGQEARLRCSPMKGHSHVYWYRQLPEEGLKFMVYLQKENIIDESGMPKERFSAEFPKEGPSILRIQQVVRGDSAAYFCASSSFRGTEAFFGQGTRLTVV.

V usage is TRBV6-5 and J usage is TRBJ2-2, with TRBD2 matching over 8 bases. V lost 2 bases to trimming and J lost 4 bases; unmatched junction nucleotides: 6. Germline V lookup: CDR1 MNHEY, CDR2 SVGAGI. The CDR3 contains 16 residues. CDR3 protein: CASSYVRGLVTGELFF. CDR3 coding DNA: TGTGCCAGCAGTTACGTCCGGGGACTAGTCACCGGGGAGCTGTTTTTT.

The CDR3 nucleotides read TGTGCCAGTAGTCCTCTCCGGGACAGGGGGTACAAGGTGTTTTTT. This encodes CASSPLRDRGYKVFF. The chain combines TRBV19 with TRBJ1-4; TRBD1 agrees at 11 bases. The CDR3 covers 15 residues. Germline CDR1 and CDR2: LNHDA and SQIVND (reference sequence). J gave up 15 bases and V 5 bases, and 14 bases lay outside the gene matches.

The chain combines TRBV12-1 with TRBJ2-7; TRBD2 reflects the table's D call only, with no check against the DNA. TRBV12-1 is a recognized pseudogene. The CDR3 spans 14 residues. The CDR3 DNA sequence: TGTGCCAGCAGCTTCTGGACTTGTCCCTACGAGCAGTACTTC. It is translated as CASSFWTCPYEQYF.

The chain carries TRBV30 and TRBJ2-1, with D perhaps matching TRBD2 (6 bases). Germline V CDR1 and CDR2: GTSNPN, SVGIG (reference sequence). This CDR3 has 15 amino acids. Trimming removed 8 bases at V and 6 bases at J, with 23 bases between. CDR3 region: CAGGPGGGVGNEQFF. The DNA for the CDR3 is TGTGCCGGAGGCCCCGGAGGAGGGGTCGGCAATGAGCAGTTCTTC.

The rearrangement uses TRBV9 and TRBJ2-1, with D perhaps matching TRBD1 (6 bases). V was pared by 4 bases and J by 8 bases, with 19 bases between. The V gene's germline CDR1 is SGDLS and CDR2 YYNGEE. The CDR3 extends over 15 amino acids. The CDR3 spells CASSSGQPLSDEQFF. The CDR3 DNA is TGTGCCAGCAGCTCCGGACAGCCTCTAAGTGATGAGCAGTTCTTC.

V usage is TRBV5-4 and J usage is TRBJ2-3, with D possibly TRBD2 on 6 matching bases. The CDR3 contains 15 residues. Trimming stripped 2 bases from V and 2 bases from J, with 12 bases between. The germline V gene encodes CDR1 SGHNT and CDR2 YYREEE (reference sequence). The DNA of the CDR3 is TGTGCCAGCAGCTTTGGAGGGGCCGACACAGATACGCAGTATTTT. It is translated as CASSFGGADTDTQYF.

The gene calls are TRBV19 and TRBJ2-2, with 9 nucleotides matching TRBD1. After removal of 8 bases from V and 7 bases from J, the junction contained 11 bases not matched to a gene. This CDR3 spans 15 amino acids. Germline CDR1 is LNHDA and CDR2 is SQIVND (reference sequence). The CDR3 sequence is CASYTGTGTGGELFF. Here the CDR3 DNA reads TGTGCCAGTTACACCGGGACAGGGACGGGCGGGGAGCTGTTTTTT. Supplemented by reference TRBV19 and TRBJ2-2, the full variable domain reads DGGITQSPKYLFRKEGQNVTLSCEQNLNHDAMYWYRQDPGQGLRLIYYSQIVNDFQKGDIAEGYSVSREKKESFPLTVTSAQKNPTAFYLCASYTGTGTGGELFFGEGSRLTVL.

V gene TRBV10-1 combines with J gene TRBJ2-7; weak D call: TRBD1 (5 bases). The CDR3 is 16 residues long. Trimming left V 0 bases short and J 1 base short, with 13 bases between. Per the germline V gene, CDR1 is WNHNN and CDR2 is SYGVQD (reference sequence). The CDR3 nucleotides read TGCGCCAGCAGTGAGTCTGGTCCAGGGAATTCCTACGAGCAGTACTTC. Protein product: CASSESGPGNSYEQYF.

V usage is TRBV30 and J usage is TRBJ2-5, with 10 bases fitting TRBD1. The CDR3 loop spans 14 amino acids. J lost 1 base, V lost 2 bases, and 1 base had no gene match. Germline CDR1 reads GTSNPN; CDR2 reads SVGIG (reference sequence). CDR3 bases: TGTGCCTGGAGTTGGACAGGGGGCCAAGAGACCCAGTACTTC. Translated, it gives CAWSWTGGQETQYF.

The rearrangement joins TRBV5-6 to TRBJ1-4; no clear D gene. From germline, CDR1 is SGHDT and CDR2 YYEEEE. This CDR3 has 14 residues. V was trimmed by 0 bases and J by 7 bases, leaving 10 bases between them. CDR3 region: CASSLGARGEKLFF. DNA for the CDR3: TGTGCCAGCAGCTTGGGTGCCCGGGGTGAAAAACTGTTTTTT. Full variable domain (outside the CDR3, taken from reference TRBV5-6 and TRBJ1-4): DAGVTQSPTHLIKTRGQQVTLRCSPKSGHDTVSWYQQALGQGPQFIFQYYEEEERQRGNFPDRFSGHQFPNYSSELNVNALLLGDSALYLCASSLGARGEKLFFGSGTQLSVL.

The chain employs TRBV6-6 and TRBJ2-3; 10 nucleotides line up with TRBD2. After removal of 2 bases from V and 3 bases from J, the junction contained 2 bases not matched to a gene. The CDR3 loop spans 15 amino acids. Germline V gives CDR1 MNHNY, CDR2 SVGAGI (reference sequence). CDR3 in DNA: TGTGCCAGCAGTTACCCAGCGGGGGGGACAGATACGCAGTATTTT. Translated: CASSYPAGGTDTQYF.

CDR3 sequence: CASRRLKQQGQGAGEQYF. The CDR3 nucleotides are TGTGCCAGCAGACGACTTAAACAACAGGGACAGGGGGCGGGGGAGCAGTACTTC. The chain combines TRBV28 with TRBJ2-7; 12 nucleotides match TRBD1. J gave up 7 bases and V 6 bases, and 19 bases lay outside the gene matches. CDR1 and CDR2 from the germline V gene are MDHEN and SYDVKM. The CDR3 loop spans 18 amino acids.

The rearrangement uses TRBV2 and TRBJ2-5; D might be TRBD1 (6 bases). CDR1 is SNHLY and CDR2 is FYNNEI in the germline V gene. V was cut by 8 bases and J by 0 bases, with 7 bases left in between. This CDR3 spans 12 amino acids. The chain's CDR3 is CASRDNQETQYF. CDR3 nucleotides: TGTGCCAGCCGGGACAACCAAGAGACCCAGTACTTC.

This chain uses TRBV27 with TRBJ1-4; maybe TRBD1 (6 bases). The germline gives CDR1 MNHEY, CDR2 SMNVEV (reference sequence). V was shortened by 2 bases and J by 6 bases, with 10 bases between the two germline ends. The CDR3 has 14 amino acids. The CDR3 loop reads CASSLMGADEKLFF. The DNA of the CDR3 is TGTGCCAGCAGTTTAATGGGGGCAGATGAAAAACTGTTTTTT. The complete variable domain, with remaining parts taken from reference TRBV27 and TRBJ1-4, reads EAQVTQNPRYLITVTGKKLTVTCSQNMNHEYMSWYRQDPGLGLRQIYYSMNVEVTDKGDVPEGYKVSRKEKRNFPLILESPSPNQTSLYFCASSLMGADEKLFFGSGTQLSVL.

The chain recombines TRBV6-5 with TRBJ2-7, with D tentatively TRBD2 (6 bases). Trimming shortened V by 3 bases and J by 2 bases, and 17 bases separated the two germline ends. The CDR3 has 16 residues. Germline V gene sequence: CDR1 MNHEY, CDR2 SVGAGI. The CDR3 loop reads CASSYSGTFSPYEQYF. In DNA, the CDR3 is TGTGCCAGCAGTTATTCCGGGACTTTTTCCCCCTACGAGCAGTACTTC.

The chain has TRBV7-8 and TRBJ2-3; the D gene is possibly TRBD2 (5 bases). Germline V gives CDR1 SGHVS, CDR2 FQNEAQ. The CDR3 loop spans 14 amino acids. V was trimmed by 1 base and J by 2 bases, leaving 7 bases between them. DNA of the CDR3: TGTGCCAGCAGCTTAGAGCTAGCCACAGATACGCAGTATTTT. Its protein is CASSLELATDTQYF.

V usage is TRBV10-3 and J usage is TRBJ1-3; 10 bases match TRBD1. The germline V gene encodes CDR1 ENHRY and CDR2 SYGVKD. Trimming took 10 bases from V and 4 from J; bases not matched to a gene: 16. CDR3 length: 17 amino acids. CDR3 nucleotides: TGTGCCACCAGGGGGTTCGACAGGGGGCCAACGGGAAACACCATATATTTT. Protein sequence: CATRGFDRGPTGNTIYF.

V usage is TRBV27 and J usage is TRBJ2-2; 7 positions match TRBD1. The germline V gene encodes CDR1 MNHEY and CDR2 SMNVEV (reference sequence). The J segment lost 5 bases and the V segment lost 6 bases, leaving 6 bases of the junction unmatched. The CDR3 has 14 residues. CDR3 amino acids: CASSLIRGTGELFF. The DNA of the CDR3 is TGTGCCAGCAGCTTAATCAGGGGGACCGGGGAGCTGTTTTTT.

The chain recombines TRBV2 with TRBJ2-7; tentatively, D is TRBD1 (6 bases). CDR1 is SNHLY and CDR2 is FYNNEI in the germline V gene. V was cut by 0 bases and J by 2 bases, with 11 bases left in between. The CDR3 length is 15 residues. The CDR3 DNA sequence: TGTGCCAGCAGTGAAGCGCCCGGACAGACCTACGAGCAGTACTTC. This sequence encodes CASSEAPGQTYEQYF.

The J gene is TRBJ2-1, the V gene TRBV6-5; D might be TRBD2 (5 bases). The length of the CDR3 is 15 residues. V was shortened by 3 bases and J by 6 bases, with 15 bases between the two germline ends. From germline, CDR1 is MNHEY and CDR2 SVGAGI. The CDR3 loop is CASSYRPLGVNEQFF. The CDR3 DNA reads as TGTGCCAGCAGTTATCGGCCTCTGGGAGTCAATGAGCAGTTCTTC.

The chain uses TRBV27 and TRBJ2-1, with unresolved D. The V end was cut by 5 bases, the J end by 7 bases, with 15 bases between. CDR3 size: 14 residues. Germline V gene sequence: CDR1 MNHEY, CDR2 SMNVEV (reference sequence). This CDR3 is CASSPFVSLNEQFF. CDR3 DNA sequence: TGTGCCAGCAGTCCCTTCGTGAGCTTAAATGAGCAGTTCTTC.

The V gene is TRBV6-6, the J gene TRBJ1-5; D is unclear. Trimming cost V 2 bases and J 4 bases, with 6 bases left between them. The germline CDR1 and CDR2 sequences are MNHNY and SVGAGI (reference sequence). The CDR3 runs 13 residues. CDR3 bases: TGTGCCAGCAGTTACCATGTGAATCAGCCCCAGCATTTT. Translating gives CASSYHVNQPQHF.

This clone came up once. The chain uses TRBV29-1 and TRBJ1-5; perhaps TRBD1 as D (5 bases). Trimming took off 4 bases at V and 0 bases at J, with 10 bases between the two ends. CDR3 length: 14 residues. CDR1 is SQVTM and CDR2 is ANQGSEA in the germline V gene. The CDR3 bases are TGCAGCGTTGCCCAGGGAAATAGCAATCAGCCCCAGCATTTT. Protein sequence: CSVAQGNSNQPQHF. The full variable domain, in which reference TRBV29-1 and TRBJ1-5 provide the parts outside the CDR3, is SAVISQKPSRDICQRGTSLTIQCQVDSQVTMMFWYRQQPGQSLTLIATANQGSEATYESGFVIDKFPISRPNLTFSTLTVSNMSPEDSSIYLCSVAQGNSNQPQHFGDGTRLSIL.

The V gene is TRBV7-9, the J gene TRBJ2-1; D might be TRBD2 (6 bases). This CDR3 contains 15 residues. Germline CDR1 is SEHNR and CDR2 is FQNEAQ (reference sequence). Between the trimmed V and J ends, which lost 5 bases and 12 bases, there was a span of 23 bases. The CDR3 DNA follows: TGTGCCAGCAGCCCGACGGGACTCGAGAACGGGCCGCAGTTCTTC. Amino acid sequence: CASSPTGLENGPQFF.

CDR3 nucleotide sequence: TGTGCCAGCAGCAGTAACATGCTAGTTACCTACGAGCAGTACTTC. It encodes CASSSNMLVTYEQYF. V is TRBV6-6 and J is TRBJ2-7; no definite D call. The CDR3 covers 15 residues. Between the trimmed V and J ends, which lost 6 bases and 2 bases, there was a span of 17 bases. CDR1 and CDR2 from the germline V gene are MNHNY and SVGAGI (reference sequence).

The CDR3 loop reads CASSEAGRVGNTEAFF. Written as DNA, the CDR3 is TGTGCCAGCAGTGAAGCCGGGCGGGTCGGGAACACTGAAGCTTTCTTT. The chain combines TRBV2 with TRBJ1-1; no reliable D call. Trimming stripped 0 bases from V and 1 base from J, with 12 bases between. The length of the CDR3 is 16 residues. Germline assignment: CDR1 SNHLY and CDR2 FYNNEI.

This chain uses TRBV21-1 with TRBJ2-7; the D segment call TRBD2 is taken from the table without a DNA check. TRBV21-1 is a recognized pseudogene. This CDR3 is 14 amino acids long. The CDR3, as DNA: TGTGCCAGCAGCAATGCGGGGGGCTCCGACGAGCAGTACTTC. Its translation is CASSNAGGSDEQYF.

J is TRBJ1-2 and V is TRBV19; 8 bases are shared with TRBD1. The germline CDR1 and CDR2 sequences are LNHDA and SQIVND (reference sequence). The CDR3 covers 15 residues. J lost 0 bases, V lost 5 bases, and 5 bases had no gene match. The CDR3 nucleotides are TGTGCCAGTAGTTCCGGACAGGGCTCTAACTATGGCTACACCTTC. Its protein product is CASSSGQGSNYGYTF.